Following are 11 T cell receptor beta chains from one sample sequenced in a study of regulatory T cells in long-lasting Graves disease (dated by TCRdb to the early 2020s). The receptor library was made with multiplex PCR. These reads were obtained on an Illumina HiSeq 4000. CDR3 regions were amplified by Arm-PCR with iRepertoire HTBI primers to construct TCR beta libraries. TCRdb ran its own pipeline on the public reads, namely fastp trimming at Q25 and MiXCR clone calling, and kept in-frame beta chains. Rows matching on CDR3 protein sequence are summarized as one entry with the most common DNA and genes. This sample holds approximately 500,000 distinct CDR3 sequences; roughly 21% were observed only once. Together, the top ten hold roughly 6.9% of the sample. The time point label here, explained by the study, means: persistent/refractory GD, antithyroid drugs over 5 years with positive TRAb. For both TCR sequencing and RNA sequencing, RNA was extracted from PBMCs using TRIzol.

The specimen comprised peripheral blood mononuclear cells (PBMCs), sampled when the disease was refractory, from a patient treated with antithyroid drugs. Receptors originate from a female donor with Graves disease.

The chain recombines TRBV28 with TRBJ2-1; the D is unclear. The CDR3 contains 15 residues. Germline V CDR1 and CDR2: MDHEN, SYDVKM. V lost 3 bases and J 7 bases, leaving 16 bases between the germline ends. The CDR3 DNA is TGTGCCAGCAGTTTTGGCAGCGCCGGGCGGAATGAGCAGTTCTTC. Translated, it gives CASSFGSAGRNEQFF.

V gene TRBV10-3 combines with J gene TRBJ1-1; unclear D gene. The CDR3 covers 13 residues. CDR1 is ENHRY and CDR2 is SYGVKD in the germline V gene. V lost 4 bases, J lost 4 bases, and 10 bases lay in between. Written as DNA, the CDR3 is TGTGCCATCAGTGTTACCATGAGCACTGAAGCTTTCTTT. It translates to CAISVTMSTEAFF.

This clonotype occurred a few times. This chain joins TRBV12-3 or TRBV12-4 and TRBJ1-3; tentative D call: TRBD1 (6 bases). Trimming removed 7 bases at V and 2 bases at J, with 12 bases between. CDR3 length equals 14 residues. The CDR3 is CASNKWTAGNTIYF. In DNA, the CDR3 is TGTGCCAGCAATAAATGGACAGCTGGAAACACCATATATTTT.

The chain joins TRBV5-6 to TRBJ1-6, with no clear D. Deletions cut 0 bases from V and 4 bases from J, with 8 bases between. Germline V gene sequence: CDR1 SGHDT, CDR2 YYEEEE. The CDR3 has 15 residues. The chain's CDR3 is CASSLGSGYNSPLHF. CDR3 nucleotide sequence: TGTGCCAGCAGCTTGGGCAGTGGATATAATTCACCCCTCCACTTT.

This clonotype was seen ten or more times. This chain uses TRBV11-1 with TRBJ1-2, with TRBD1 matching 10 bases. This CDR3 spans 14 amino acids. J lost 10 bases, V lost 5 bases, and 10 bases had no gene match. CDR1 is SGHAT and CDR2 is FQDESV in the germline V gene (reference sequence). The CDR3 coding sequence is TGTGCCAGCAGCCCCGGGACAGGGGTTGGCGACTACACCTTC. Protein sequence: CASSPGTGVGDYTF.

This clonotype appeared many times. The chain has TRBV20-1 and TRBJ2-7, with TRBD2 matching 14 bases. Trimming at V came to 0 bases and at J to 5 bases, leaving 12 bases not matched to a gene. The CDR3 has 18 residues. From germline, CDR1 is DFQATT and CDR2 SNEGSKA (reference sequence). This chain's CDR3 is CSARDPDGLAGGKDEQYF. The CDR3 DNA is TGCAGTGCTAGAGATCCTGACGGACTAGCGGGGGGTAAGGACGAGCAGTACTTC.

Ten or more counts support this clonotype. The rearrangement uses TRBV28 and TRBJ2-2; D is perhaps TRBD1 (6 bases). This CDR3 comprises 13 residues. Trimming took 7 bases from V and 1 from J, leaving 7 bases between them. Germline CDR1 reads MDHEN; CDR2 reads SYDVKM. CDR3 amino acids: CASKGENTGELFF. CDR3 coding DNA: TGTGCCAGCAAGGGGGAGAACACCGGGGAGCTGTTTTTT.

This clonotype was seen a handful of times. The CDR3 loop reads CASSIFAEEAFF. The DNA of the CDR3 is TGTGCCAGTAGTATTTTCGCGGAGGAAGCTTTCTTT. The chain combines TRBV19 with TRBJ1-1; no clear D. Trimming cost V 3 bases and J 8 bases, with 10 bases left between them. The CDR3 runs to 12 residues. Germline V lookup: CDR1 LNHDA, CDR2 SQIVND (reference sequence).

This sequence joins TRBV20-1 and TRBJ1-2; 9 nucleotides line up with TRBD1. V shed 5 bases and J 3 bases; nucleotides not matched to a gene: 10. CDR3 length: 15 residues. Germline V gene sequence: CDR1 DFQATT, CDR2 SNEGSKA (reference sequence). The CDR3 nucleotides read TGCAGTGCTGCGATTCGGGACAGGGTTGACTATGGCTACACCTTC. As protein: CSAAIRDRVDYGYTF.

In this sample, this clonotype turned up a few times. V is TRBV7-2 and J is TRBJ1-4; D may be TRBD1 (5 bases). This CDR3 spans 16 amino acids. V was clipped by 5 bases and J by 5 bases, with 18 bases between them. Germline V lookup: CDR1 SGHTA, CDR2 FQGNSA. CDR3 sequence reads: CASSRGVWGANEKLFF. The CDR3 DNA follows: TGTGCCAGCAGCAGGGGTGTATGGGGAGCGAATGAAAAACTGTTTTTT.

V usage is TRBV28 and J usage is TRBJ2-3; D gene uncertain. The CDR3 is 15 amino acids. Between the trimmed V and J ends, which lost 5 bases and 4 bases, there was a span of 16 bases. Germline lookup yields CDR1 MDHEN and CDR2 SYDVKM. The CDR3: CASSILLSSADTQYF. The CDR3 DNA reads TGTGCCAGCAGTATACTACTGTCAAGCGCAGATACGCAGTATTTT.